This TCR beta chain was observed in a study of identical twins. Study results and caveats: Because invariant MAIT and iNKT cells could be present, zero-insertion analyses could be partly confounded.

CDR3 length: 12 amino acids. Germline V gene lookup returns CDR1 DFQATT and CDR2 SNEGSKA (reference sequence). Trimming removed 2 bases at V and 1 base at J, with 3 bases between. This clonotype is medium-sized (0.01 to 0.1%) within its sample. Its antigen is not identified. A universal primer site was added by template switching, and unique molecular identifiers were carried by the cDNA. TCRdb recomputed calls from the 5' RACE reads with MiXCR, one row per CDR3 protein. This sample has roughly 690,000 distinct CDR3 sequences, with around 20% found just once. The same specimen was also included in a second study, on T cells expressing NK-cell markers.

The V gene is TRBV20-1, the J gene TRBJ1-5; D gene uncertain. Specimen: PBMCs. The origin of this receptor is a woman under 30 in good health. The CDR3 protein is CSARHSNQPQHF. CDR3 nucleotides: TGCAGTGCTAGACACAGCAATCAGCCCCAGCATTTT.